Listed below are T cell receptor beta chains from one sample, sequenced in a study of blood T cell repertoires in COVID-19. Method: immunoSEQ multiplex PCR; TCRdb's copy keeps in-frame clones and lacks some. Of tens of thousands of clones in the sample, about four fifths were seen once. Material: peripheral blood. These receptor sequences come from a woman aged 70-85 years with acute or convalescent COVID-19. The CDR3 runs from the conserved cysteine through the conserved F or W.

CASSTTQGSTEAFF,TRBV6-5
CASSAGTGNTEAFF,TRBV2
CASSSVNTEAFF,TRBV6-5
CASSYGGTGNGYTF,TRBV6-6
CATRLTGGVAGYTF,TRBV28
CASSLLGAAGKQNEQFF,TRBV28
CASSIQGATSGNTIYF,TRBV7-8
CASCGSGGGRADTQYF,TRBV10-1
CASSMSAQNYGYTF,TRBV5-1
CSARETSTDTQYF,TRBV29-1
CASSLRHRGETQYF,TRBV27
CASSPPQGSLYNEQFF,TRBV18
CASSLTTGGPLGQYF,TRBV5-1
CASSLTGVEAFF,TRBV7-2
CASRLDRDTEAFF,TRBV27
CASRYRTGQPQHF,TRBV28
CASSDQTWAGEQYF,TRBV7-2
CASSSRLLYNEQFF,TRBV7-8
CASSKDRQNTEAFF,TRBV19
CASSLGQTASGNTIYF,TRBV7-2
CASSLGQGWNEQFF,TRBV5-1
CASSLGQGLSGNTIYF,TRBV6-5
CASSGQGPNTEAFF,TRBV18
CASGTGASSGNTIYF,TRBV28
CASSRGTSGGLTDTQYF,TRBV5-1
CASSYSIGLSNNEQFF,TRBV6-5
CASSLSEGYEQYF,TRBV27
CASSWDYGRWNTGELFF,TRBV5-6
CASSLARAAYEQYF,TRBV5-1
CASSQPGGHEQYF,TRBV7-8
CASSLAGGAYQPQHF,TRBV5-1
CASSPLGRGDNEQYF,TRBV18
CASSWTGRRGTEAFF,TRBV19
CASSKQGKVTEAFF,TRBV11-1
CASSLDLRRVDYGYTF,TRBV11-2
CASSLLSGANVLTF,TRBV18
CATSGPQGARANTGELFF,TRBV24-1